The entry below gives a single T cell receptor beta chain sequence along with its context. The CDR3 covers 16 residues. V was cut by 3 bases and J by 2 bases, with 16 bases left in between. Germline CDR1 LGHNT, CDR2 FRNRAP. This specimen belongs to a study of T cell changes during pregnancy in multiple sclerosis. TCRdb's table, derived via immunoSEQ multiplex PCR, lists solely in-frame clones and lacks some. The table has about 50,000 clones, approximately 91% seen once; the top ten hold around 10%. The material was CD8+ T cells from peripheral blood mononuclear cells, obtained after pregnancy. This chain connects TRBV12-5 to TRBJ2-5, with D perhaps matching TRBD1 (5 bases). This clonotype originated in a female donor with multiple sclerosis, enrolled in a pregnancy study. In DNA, the CDR3 is TGTGCTAGTGGTTTCACCGTAGACAGAATACAAGAGACCCAGTACTTC. Its protein is CASGFTVDRIQETQYF.